This TCR beta chain was found in a study of T cell repertoires in cytomegalovirus infection. As for the study in general: Public signatures in TCR beta pointed to CMV infection and matching HLA type. Study-wide findings and caveats: Carriers of CMV plus the relevant HLA were identified by cumulative public TCR beta family frequency.

This clonotype was observed a handful of times. Its antigen is still unknown. A single record per CDR3 protein comes from TCRdb applying MiXCR to the reads. The sample includes 110,000 or so distinct CDR3 sequences, 30% of them seen just once. Trimming cost V 1 base and J 8 bases, with 15 bases left between them. The CDR3 has 14 residues. The germline V gene encodes CDR1 SQVTM and CDR2 ANQGSEA. V usage is TRBV29-1 and J usage is TRBJ2-1; a weak D match, TRBD2 (6 bases). This sample comprised CD8+ T cells from cultured PBMCs, obtained from culture after CMV antigen stimulation. This receptor was identified in a human donor in good health (CMV status not recorded). Some clones in this sample may be carry-over from other donors' samples. This CDR3 reads CSVEGQSGWYEQFF. DNA for the CDR3: TGCAGCGTTGAAGGGCAAAGCGGGTGGTATGAGCAGTTCTTC.